The T cell receptor (beta chain) described here comes from a study of blood T cell repertoires in COVID-19. At the level of the study: The cDNA or gDNA used as material had been derived from T cells, B-cell-depleted T cells, or PBMCs.

As processed by the authors: Amplification of reference gene primers provided the estimated nucleated cell counts. TCRdb's table, derived via immunoSEQ multiplex PCR, lists solely in-frame clones and lacks some. V, J and clone size reflect that table, while D and trimming were determined from the DNA. The sample carries some 270,000 clones, 80% to 90% recorded once. CDR1 MDHEN and CDR2 SYDVKM come from the germline V gene. V was clipped by 5 bases and J by 2 bases, with 14 bases between them. This CDR3 comprises 15 residues. The sequenced sample was peripheral blood. This chain links TRBV28 with TRBJ2-3, with D possibly TRBD2 on 6 matching bases. The sequence came from a middle-aged woman who had recovered from COVID-19. The CDR3 DNA follows: TGTGCCAGCAGTGACCCGGGACTCCCCACAGATACGCAGTATTTT. Protein product: CASSDPGLPTDTQYF.